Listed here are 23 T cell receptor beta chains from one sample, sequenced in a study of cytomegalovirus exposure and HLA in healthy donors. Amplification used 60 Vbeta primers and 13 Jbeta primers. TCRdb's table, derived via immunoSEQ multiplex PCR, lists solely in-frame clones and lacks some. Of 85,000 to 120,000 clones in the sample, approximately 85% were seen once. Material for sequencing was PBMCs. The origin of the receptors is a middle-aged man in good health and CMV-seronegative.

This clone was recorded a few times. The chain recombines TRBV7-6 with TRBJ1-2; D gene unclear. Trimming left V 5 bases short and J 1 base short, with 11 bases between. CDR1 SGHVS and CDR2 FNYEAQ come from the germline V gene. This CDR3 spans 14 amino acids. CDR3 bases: TGTGCCAGCAGCCCCGGACTTCGTAACTATGGCTACACCTTC. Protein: CASSPGLRNYGYTF.

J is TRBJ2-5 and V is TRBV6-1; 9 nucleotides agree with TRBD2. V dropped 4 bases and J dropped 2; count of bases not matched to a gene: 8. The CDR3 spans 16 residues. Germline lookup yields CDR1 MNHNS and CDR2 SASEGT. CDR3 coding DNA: TGTGCCAGCAGTGGGCTTAGCGGGGGCTTACAAGAGACCCAGTACTTC. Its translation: CASSGLSGGLQETQYF.

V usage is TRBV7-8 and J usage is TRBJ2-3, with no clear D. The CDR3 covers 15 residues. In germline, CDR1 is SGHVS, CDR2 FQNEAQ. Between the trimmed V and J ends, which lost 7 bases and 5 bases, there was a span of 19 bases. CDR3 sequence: CASTYHQEQQDTQYF. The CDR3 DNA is TGTGCCAGCACTTATCATCAGGAACAACAAGATACGCAGTATTTT.

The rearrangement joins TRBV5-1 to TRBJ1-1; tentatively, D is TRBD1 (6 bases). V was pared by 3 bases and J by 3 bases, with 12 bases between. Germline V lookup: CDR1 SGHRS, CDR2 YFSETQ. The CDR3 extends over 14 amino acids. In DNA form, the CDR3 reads TGCGCCAGCAGCTGGACAGCAGCGGACACTGAAGCTTTCTTT. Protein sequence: CASSWTAADTEAFF.

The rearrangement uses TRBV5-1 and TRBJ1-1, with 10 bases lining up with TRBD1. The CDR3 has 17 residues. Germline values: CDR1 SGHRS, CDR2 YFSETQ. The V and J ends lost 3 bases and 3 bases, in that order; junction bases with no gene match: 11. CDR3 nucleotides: TGCGCCAGCAGCTGGGGATCACCCGGACAGGGGGACACTGAAGCTTTCTTT. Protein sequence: CASSWGSPGQGDTEAFF.

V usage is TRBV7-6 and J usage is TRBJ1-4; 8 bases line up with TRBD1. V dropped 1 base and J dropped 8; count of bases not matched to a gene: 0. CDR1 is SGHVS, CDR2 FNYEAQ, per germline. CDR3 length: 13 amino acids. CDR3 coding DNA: TGTGCCAGCAGCTTAGGGACAGGGGAAAAACTGTTTTTT. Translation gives CASSLGTGEKLFF. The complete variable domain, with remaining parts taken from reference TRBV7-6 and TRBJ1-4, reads GAGVSQSPRYKVTKRGQDVALRCDPISGHVSLYWYRQALGQGPEFLTYFNYEAQQDKSGLPNDRFSAERPEGSISTLTIQRTEQRDSAMYRCASSLGTGEKLFFGSGTQLSVL.

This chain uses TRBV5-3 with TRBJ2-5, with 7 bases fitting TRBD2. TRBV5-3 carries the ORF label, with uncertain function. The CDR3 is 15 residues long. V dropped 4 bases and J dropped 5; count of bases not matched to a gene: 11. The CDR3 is CARSHVPGGEETQYF. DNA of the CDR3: TGTGCCAGAAGCCATGTCCCGGGAGGCGAGGAGACCCAGTACTTC.

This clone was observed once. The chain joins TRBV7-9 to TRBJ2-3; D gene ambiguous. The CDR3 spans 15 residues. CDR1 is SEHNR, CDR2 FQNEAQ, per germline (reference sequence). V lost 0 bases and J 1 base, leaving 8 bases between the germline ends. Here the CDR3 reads CASSLATGGTDTQYF. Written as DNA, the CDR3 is TGTGCCAGCAGCTTAGCAACCGGTGGCACAGATACGCAGTATTTT.

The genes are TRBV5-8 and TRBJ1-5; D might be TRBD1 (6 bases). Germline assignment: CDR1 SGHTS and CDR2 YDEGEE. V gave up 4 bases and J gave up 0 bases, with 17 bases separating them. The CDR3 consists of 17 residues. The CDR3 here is CASSLRQDSYSNQPQHF. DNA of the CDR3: TGTGCCAGCAGCCTCCGACAGGACTCTTATAGCAATCAGCCCCAGCATTTT.

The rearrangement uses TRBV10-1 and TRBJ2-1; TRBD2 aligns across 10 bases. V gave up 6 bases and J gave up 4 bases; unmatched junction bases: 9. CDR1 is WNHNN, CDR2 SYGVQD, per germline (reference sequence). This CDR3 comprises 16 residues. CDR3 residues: CASSPTAGGLYNEQFF. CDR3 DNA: TGCGCCAGCAGCCCCACAGCGGGGGGGCTTTACAATGAGCAGTTCTTC.

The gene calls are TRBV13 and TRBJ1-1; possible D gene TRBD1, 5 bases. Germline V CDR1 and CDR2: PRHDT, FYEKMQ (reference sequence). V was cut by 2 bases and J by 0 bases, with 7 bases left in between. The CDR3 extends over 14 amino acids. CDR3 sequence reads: CASSLPGMNTEAFF. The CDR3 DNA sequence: TGTGCCAGCAGCTTACCAGGGATGAACACTGAAGCTTTCTTT.

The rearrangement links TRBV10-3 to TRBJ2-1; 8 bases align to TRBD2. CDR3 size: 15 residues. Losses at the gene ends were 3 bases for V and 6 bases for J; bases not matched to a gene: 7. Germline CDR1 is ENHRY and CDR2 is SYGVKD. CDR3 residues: CAISDPGGAGNEQFF. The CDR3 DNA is TGTGCCATCAGTGATCCGGGGGGGGCCGGCAATGAGCAGTTCTTC.

CDR3 DNA: TGTGCCAGCAGTTCCCACGGGTCACCCCTCCACTTT. Protein: CASSSHGSPLHF. V is TRBV6-5 and J is TRBJ1-6; D is ambiguous. V lost 4 bases and J 10 bases, leaving 8 bases between the germline ends. The CDR3 has 12 residues. The V gene's germline CDR1 is MNHEY and CDR2 SVGAGI.

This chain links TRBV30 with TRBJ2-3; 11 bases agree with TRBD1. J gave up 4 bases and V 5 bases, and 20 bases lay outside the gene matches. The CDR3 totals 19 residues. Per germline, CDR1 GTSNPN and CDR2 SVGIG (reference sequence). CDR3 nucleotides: TGTGCCTGGGGCGAGGGACAGGGGGGTGATGTAAAGGCAGCAGATACGCAGTATTTT. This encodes CAWGEGQGGDVKAADTQYF.

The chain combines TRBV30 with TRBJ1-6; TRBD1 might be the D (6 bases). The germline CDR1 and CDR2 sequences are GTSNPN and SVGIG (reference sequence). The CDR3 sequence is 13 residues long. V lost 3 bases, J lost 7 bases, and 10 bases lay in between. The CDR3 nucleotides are TGTGCCTGGAGCCCCACAGGGAATTCACCCCTCCACTTT. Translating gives CAWSPTGNSPLHF.

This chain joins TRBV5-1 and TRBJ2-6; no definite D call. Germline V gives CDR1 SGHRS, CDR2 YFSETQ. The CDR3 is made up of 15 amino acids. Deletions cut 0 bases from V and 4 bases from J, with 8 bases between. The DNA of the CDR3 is TGCGCCAGCAGCTTGGGGGCCGCAGGGGCCAACGTCCTGACTTTC. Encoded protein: CASSLGAAGANVLTF.

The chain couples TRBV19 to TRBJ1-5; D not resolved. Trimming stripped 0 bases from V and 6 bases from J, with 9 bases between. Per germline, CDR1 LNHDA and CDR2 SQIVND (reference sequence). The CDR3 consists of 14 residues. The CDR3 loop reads CASSIEGEGQPQHF. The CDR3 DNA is TGTGCCAGTAGTATAGAAGGTGAGGGTCAGCCCCAGCATTTT. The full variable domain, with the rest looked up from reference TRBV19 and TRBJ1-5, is DGGITQSPKYLFRKEGQNVTLSCEQNLNHDAMYWYRQDPGQGLRLIYYSQIVNDFQKGDIAEGYSVSREKKESFPLTVTSAQKNPTAFYLCASSIEGEGQPQHFGDGTRLSIL.

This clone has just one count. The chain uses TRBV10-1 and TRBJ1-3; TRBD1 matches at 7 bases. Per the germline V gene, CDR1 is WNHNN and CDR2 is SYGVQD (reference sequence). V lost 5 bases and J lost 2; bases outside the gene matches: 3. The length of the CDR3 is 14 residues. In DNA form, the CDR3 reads TGCGCCAGCAGTCGAGGACAGGCTGGAAACACCATATATTTT. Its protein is CASSRGQAGNTIYF.

CDR3 amino acids: CASSRTSPSIQYF. The CDR3 region has the DNA TGTGCCAGCTCCCGTACTAGCCCCAGCATTCAGTACTTC. This rearrangement joins TRBV6-5 to TRBJ2-4, with D tentatively TRBD2 (6 bases). CDR3 length equals 13 residues. The V end was cut by 8 bases, the J end by 9 bases, with 17 bases between. Germline CDR1 reads MNHEY; CDR2 reads SVGAGI.

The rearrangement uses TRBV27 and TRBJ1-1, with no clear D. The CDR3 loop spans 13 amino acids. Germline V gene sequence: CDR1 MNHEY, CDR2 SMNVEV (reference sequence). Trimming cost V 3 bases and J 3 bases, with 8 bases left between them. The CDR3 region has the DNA TGTGCCAGCAGTTTCTCGGTGGACACTGAAGCTTTCTTT. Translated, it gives CASSFSVDTEAFF.

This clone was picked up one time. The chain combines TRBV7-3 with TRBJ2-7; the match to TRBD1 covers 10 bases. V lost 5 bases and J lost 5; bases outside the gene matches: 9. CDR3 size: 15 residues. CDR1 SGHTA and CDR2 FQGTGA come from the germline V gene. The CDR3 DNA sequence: TGTGCCAGCAGCCGACAGGGGGCGGGGATCGACGAGCAGTACTTC. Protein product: CASSRQGAGIDEQYF.

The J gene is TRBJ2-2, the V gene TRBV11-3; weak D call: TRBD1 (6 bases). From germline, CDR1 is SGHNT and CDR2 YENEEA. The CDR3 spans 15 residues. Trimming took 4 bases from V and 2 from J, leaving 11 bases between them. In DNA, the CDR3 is TGTGCCAGCAGCTCTGGACAGAGAAACACCGGGGAGCTGTTTTTT. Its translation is CASSSGQRNTGELFF.

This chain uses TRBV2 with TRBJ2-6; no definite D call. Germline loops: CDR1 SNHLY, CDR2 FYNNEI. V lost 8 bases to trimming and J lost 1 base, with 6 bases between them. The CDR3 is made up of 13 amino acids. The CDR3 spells CASSVSGANVLTF. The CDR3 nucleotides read TGTGCCAGCTCGGTTTCTGGGGCCAACGTCCTGACTTTC.